This T cell receptor beta chain was documented in a study of tumor-infiltrating lymphocytes in oesophageal squamous cell carcinoma. One entry per CDR3 protein results from TCRdb running MiXCR on the PCR reads. The sample shows approximately 19,000 distinct CDR3 sequences, around 41% of them seen only once. There are 16 residues in the CDR3. V was clipped by 1 base and J by 7 bases; unmatched bases: 7. Germline loops: CDR1 MNHEY, CDR2 SMNVEV (reference sequence). The sequence was obtained from a female donor with esophageal squamous cell carcinoma. The sequenced sample consisted of normal esophageal tissue next to the tumor. The rearrangement links TRBV27 to TRBJ2-2; 9 positions match TRBD1. The CDR3 protein is CASSLYRGTGLGELFF. CDR3 sequence (DNA): TGTGCCAGCAGTTTATATAGAGGGACAGGGCTCGGGGAGCTGTTTTTT.